One sample yielded the 7 T cell receptor beta chains listed below, sequenced in a study of T cell responses to AZD1222 COVID-19 vaccine. The protocol was immunoSEQ multiplex PCR, while the TCRdb copy is restricted to in-frame clones and leaves out a portion. Of 84,000 or so clones listed, around nine tenths are singletons. The sequences come from peripheral blood, collected on day 0 of AZD1222 vaccination. The origin of the receptors is an adult in good health.

The chain has TRBV2 and TRBJ1-1; D gene unclear. Germline CDR1 and CDR2: SNHLY and FYNNEI. The CDR3 is made up of 14 amino acids. The V end was cut by 8 bases, the J end by 0 bases, with 13 bases between. The CDR3 DNA sequence: TGTGCCAGCTCCGGTGGTTGGATGAACACTGAAGCTTTCTTT. Translating gives CASSGGWMNTEAFF.

The chain carries TRBV7-8 and TRBJ2-1, with a possible D match to TRBD1 (6 bases). The germline V and J ends were trimmed by 3 bases and 6 bases, with 15 bases remaining between them. The CDR3 contains 15 residues. Germline V CDR1 and CDR2: SGHVS, FQNEAQ. CDR3 in amino acids: CASSFGDMSTNEQFF. DNA for the CDR3: TGTGCCAGCAGCTTTGGGGACATGAGCACCAATGAGCAGTTCTTC.

This clone was counted a few times. The chain uses TRBV14 and TRBJ2-2; tentatively, D is TRBD1 (6 bases). The V end lost 4 bases, the J end lost 5 bases, and 8 bases lay between the germline ends. Germline V gene lookup returns CDR1 SGHDN and CDR2 FVKESK. This CDR3 has 13 residues. CDR3 sequence (DNA): TGTGCCAGCAGCCCCCAGGGGACCGGGGAGCTGTTTTTT. This codes for CASSPQGTGELFF.

The chain's CDR3 is CASSLAGTSGSTYEQYF. CDR3 in DNA: TGTGCCAGCAGCTTGGCCGGGACTAGCGGGAGTACCTACGAGCAGTACTTC. The chain has TRBV7-6 and TRBJ2-7; 14 bases match TRBD2. The CDR3 covers 17 residues. J was trimmed by 2 bases and V by 3 bases; bases with no gene match: 6. Germline CDR1 is SGHVS and CDR2 is FNYEAQ.

The V and J genes are TRBV6-5 and TRBJ1-1, with D maybe TRBD1 (5 bases). The V end was cut by 0 bases, the J end by 4 bases, with 6 bases between. The V gene's germline CDR1 is MNHEY and CDR2 SVGAGI. This CDR3 region has 13 residues. The CDR3 nucleotides read TGTGCCAGCAGTTACTCGGACACCACTGAAGCTTTCTTT. It encodes CASSYSDTTEAFF.

This rearrangement joins TRBV10-1 to TRBJ1-2; D ambiguous. V shed 3 bases and J shed 1 base, with 6 bases lying between them. Germline CDR1 reads WNHNN; CDR2 reads SYGVQD (reference sequence). The CDR3 totals 13 residues. The CDR3 DNA sequence: TGCGCCAGCAGTGAAGGGTTTAACTATGGCTACACCTTC. This encodes CASSEGFNYGYTF.

This clone was recorded once. This CDR3 is also generated by other DNA sequences in the sample. The rearrangement uses TRBV5-1 and TRBJ1-5, with TRBD1 matching 9 bases. The CDR3 length is 14 residues. With 5 bases clipped from V and 4 bases from J, the junction kept 4 bases outside the gene matches. In germline, CDR1 is SGHRS, CDR2 YFSETQ. The CDR3 sequence: CASSPGQGNQPQHF. The CDR3 nucleotides are TGCGCCAGCAGTCCCGGACAGGGGAATCAGCCCCAGCATTTT.